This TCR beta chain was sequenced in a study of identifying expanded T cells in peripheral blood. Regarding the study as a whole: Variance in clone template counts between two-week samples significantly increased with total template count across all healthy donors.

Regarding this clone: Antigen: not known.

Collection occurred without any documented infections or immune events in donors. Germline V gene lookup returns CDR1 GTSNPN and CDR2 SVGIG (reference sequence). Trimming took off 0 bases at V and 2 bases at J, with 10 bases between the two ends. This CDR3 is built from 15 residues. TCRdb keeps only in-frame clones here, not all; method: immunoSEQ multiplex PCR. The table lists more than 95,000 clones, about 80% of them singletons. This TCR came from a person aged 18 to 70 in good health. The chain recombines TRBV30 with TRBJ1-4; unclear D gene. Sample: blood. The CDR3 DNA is TGTGCCTGGAGTGTGTTCGGTTCCACTAATGAAAAACTGTTTTTT. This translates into CAWSVFGSTNEKLFF.